This T cell receptor (beta chain) was captured in a study of T cell responses to AZD1222 COVID-19 vaccine. As concerns this clone: Its antigen remains unidentified.

Sequenced by immunoSEQ multiplex PCR; TCRdb stores in-frame clones only, minus some. In the table there are about 97,000 clones, more than 70% of which are singletons. Germline CDR1 is KGHDR and CDR2 is SFDVKD. There are 15 residues in the CDR3. V was shortened by 2 bases and J by 7 bases, with 15 bases between the two germline ends. Study findings and constraints: Females outnumbered males among donors, who were mostly white British; clonal diversity was possibly underestimated. Recipients of AZD1222 seropositive at baseline numbered only five or six.

Material: peripheral blood, obtained on day 0 of AZD1222 vaccination. The receptor was derived from an adult in good health. V and J are TRBV24-1 and TRBJ2-3; D unresolved. The DNA of the CDR3 is TGTGCCACCAGTGATTCGGGCTTTCGCCGGAATACGCAGTATTTT. It translates to CATSDSGFRRNTQYF.